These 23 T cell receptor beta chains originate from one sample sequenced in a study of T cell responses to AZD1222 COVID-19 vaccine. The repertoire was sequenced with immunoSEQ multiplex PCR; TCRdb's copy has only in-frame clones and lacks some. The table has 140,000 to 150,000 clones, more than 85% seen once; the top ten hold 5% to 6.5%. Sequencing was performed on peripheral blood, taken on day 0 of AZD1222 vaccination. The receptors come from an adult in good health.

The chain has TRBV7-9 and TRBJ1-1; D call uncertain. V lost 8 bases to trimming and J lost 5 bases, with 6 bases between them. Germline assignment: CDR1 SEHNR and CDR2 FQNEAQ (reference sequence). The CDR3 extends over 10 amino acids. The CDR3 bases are TGTGCCAGCGGGAATACTGAAGCTTTCTTT. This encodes CASGNTEAFF.

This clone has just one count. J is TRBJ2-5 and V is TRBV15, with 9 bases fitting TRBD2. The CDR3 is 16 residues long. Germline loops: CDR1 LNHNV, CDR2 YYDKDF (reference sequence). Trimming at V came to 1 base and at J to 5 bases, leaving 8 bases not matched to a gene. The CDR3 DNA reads TGTGCCACCAGCAGAGTGCTAGCGGGATATGAGGAGACCCAGTACTTC. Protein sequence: CATSRVLAGYEETQYF. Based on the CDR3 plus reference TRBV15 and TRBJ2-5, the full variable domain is DAMVIQNPRYQVTQFGKPVTLSCSQTLNHNVMYWYQQKSSQAPKLLFHYYDKDFNNEADTPDNFQSRRPNTSFCFLDIRSPGLGDTAMYLCATSRVLAGYEETQYFGPGTRLLVL.

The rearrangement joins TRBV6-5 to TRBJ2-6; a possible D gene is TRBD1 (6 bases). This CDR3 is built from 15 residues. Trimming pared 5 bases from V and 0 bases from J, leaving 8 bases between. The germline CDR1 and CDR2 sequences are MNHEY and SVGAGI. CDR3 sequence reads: CASSPGVSGANVLTF. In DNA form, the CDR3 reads TGTGCCAGCAGTCCAGGGGTCTCTGGGGCCAACGTCCTGACTTTC.

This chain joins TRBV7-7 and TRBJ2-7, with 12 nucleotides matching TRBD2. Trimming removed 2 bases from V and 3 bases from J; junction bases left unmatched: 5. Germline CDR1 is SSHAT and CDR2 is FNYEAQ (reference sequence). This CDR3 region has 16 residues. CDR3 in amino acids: CASSLLAGGVVYEQYF. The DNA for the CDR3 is TGTGCCAGCAGCTTACTAGCGGGAGGGGTAGTCTACGAGCAGTACTTC.

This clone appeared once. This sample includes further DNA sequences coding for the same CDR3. The CDR3 DNA sequence: TGCGCCAGCAGCTTGGGTAGCGCTCAAGAGACCCAGTACTTC. It is translated as CASSLGSAQETQYF. V and J are TRBV5-1 and TRBJ2-5, with D maybe TRBD2 (5 bases). The V gene's germline CDR1 is SGHRS and CDR2 YFSETQ. The CDR3 loop spans 14 amino acids. Trimming left V 0 bases short and J 2 bases short, with 8 bases between.

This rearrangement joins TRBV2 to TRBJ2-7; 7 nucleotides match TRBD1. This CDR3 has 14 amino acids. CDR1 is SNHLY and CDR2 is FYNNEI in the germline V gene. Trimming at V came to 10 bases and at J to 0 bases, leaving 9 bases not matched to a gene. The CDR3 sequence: CATDRELSSYEQYF. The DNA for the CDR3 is TGTGCCACCGACAGGGAATTAAGCTCCTACGAGCAGTACTTC.

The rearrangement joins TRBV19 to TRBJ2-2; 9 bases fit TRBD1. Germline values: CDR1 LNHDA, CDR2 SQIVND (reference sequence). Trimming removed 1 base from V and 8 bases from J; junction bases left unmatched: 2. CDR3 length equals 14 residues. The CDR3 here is CASSIGTGVGELFF. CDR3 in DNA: TGTGCCAGTAGTATAGGGACAGGGGTTGGGGAGCTGTTTTTT.

CDR3 coding DNA: TGTGCCTGGAGTCCGGACAGGGGGGGCAATCAGCCCCAGCATTTT. Encoded protein: CAWSPDRGGNQPQHF. The chain is built from TRBV30 and TRBJ1-5, with 10 positions matching TRBD1. There are 15 residues in the CDR3. V lost 2 bases, J lost 2 bases, and 3 bases stayed unmatched. From germline, CDR1 is GTSNPN and CDR2 SVGIG (reference sequence). Variable domain in full (rest from reference TRBV30 and TRBJ1-5): SQTIHQWPATLVQPVGSPLSLECTVEGTSNPNLYWYRQAAGRGLQLLFYSVGIGQISSEVPQNLSASRPQDRQFILSSKKLLLSDSGFYLCAWSPDRGGNQPQHFGDGTRLSIL.

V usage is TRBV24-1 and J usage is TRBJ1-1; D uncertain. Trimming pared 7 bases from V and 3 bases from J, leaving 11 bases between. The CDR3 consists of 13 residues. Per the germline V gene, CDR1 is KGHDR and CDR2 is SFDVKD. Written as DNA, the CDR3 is TGTGCCACCAGGGAGGGAAGAGACACTGAAGCTTTCTTT. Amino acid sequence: CATREGRDTEAFF.

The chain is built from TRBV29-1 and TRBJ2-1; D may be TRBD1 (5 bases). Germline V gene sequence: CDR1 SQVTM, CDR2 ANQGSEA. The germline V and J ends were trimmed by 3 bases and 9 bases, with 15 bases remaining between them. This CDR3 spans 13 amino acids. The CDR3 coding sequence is TGCAGCGTTGATTTTGGGGCGCGAGGTGAGCAGTTCTTC. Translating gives CSVDFGARGEQFF.

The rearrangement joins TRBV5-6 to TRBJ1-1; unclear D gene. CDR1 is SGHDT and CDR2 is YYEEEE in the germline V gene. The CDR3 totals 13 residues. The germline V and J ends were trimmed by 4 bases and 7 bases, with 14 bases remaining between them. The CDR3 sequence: CASSHPPTVEAFF. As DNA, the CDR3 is TGTGCCAGCAGCCATCCCCCCACAGTTGAAGCTTTCTTT.

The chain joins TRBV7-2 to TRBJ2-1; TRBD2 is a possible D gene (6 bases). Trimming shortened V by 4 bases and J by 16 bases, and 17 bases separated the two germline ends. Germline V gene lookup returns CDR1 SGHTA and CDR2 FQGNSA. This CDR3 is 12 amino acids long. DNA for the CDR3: TGTGCCAGCAGCTCACCAGGAGGGCTTTTATTCTTC. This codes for CASSSPGGLLFF. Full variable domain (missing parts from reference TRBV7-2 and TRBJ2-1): GAGVSQSPSNKVTEKGKDVELRCDPISGHTALYWYRQSLGQGLEFLIYFQGNSAPDKSGLPSDRFSAERTGGSVSTLTIQRTQQEDSAVYLCASSSPGGLLFFGPGTRLTVL.

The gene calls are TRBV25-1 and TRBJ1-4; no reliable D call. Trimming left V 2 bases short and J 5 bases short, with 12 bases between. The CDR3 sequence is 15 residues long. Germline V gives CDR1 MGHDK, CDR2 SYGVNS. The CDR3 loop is CASSEPRGGNEKLFF. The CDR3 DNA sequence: TGTGCCAGCAGTGAACCTCGGGGAGGGAATGAAAAACTGTTTTTT.

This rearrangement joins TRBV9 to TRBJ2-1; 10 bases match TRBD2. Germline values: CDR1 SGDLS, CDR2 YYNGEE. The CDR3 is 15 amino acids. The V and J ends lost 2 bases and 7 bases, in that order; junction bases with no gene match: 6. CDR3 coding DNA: TGTGCCAGCAGCGTCGGGACTAGCGCTTGGAATGAGCAGTTCTTC. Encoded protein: CASSVGTSAWNEQFF.

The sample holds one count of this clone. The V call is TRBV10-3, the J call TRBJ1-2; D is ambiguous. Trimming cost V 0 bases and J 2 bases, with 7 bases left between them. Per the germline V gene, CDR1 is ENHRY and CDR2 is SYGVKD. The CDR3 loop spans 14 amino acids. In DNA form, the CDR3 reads TGTGCCATCAGTGAGTCCGGGCCAAACTATGGCTACACCTTC. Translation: CAISESGPNYGYTF.

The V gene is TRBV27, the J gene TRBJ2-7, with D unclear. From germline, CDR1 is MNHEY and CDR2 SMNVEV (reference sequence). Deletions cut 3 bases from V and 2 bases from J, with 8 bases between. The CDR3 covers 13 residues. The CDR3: CASSFQRTYEQYF. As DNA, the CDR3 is TGTGCCAGCAGTTTCCAACGGACCTACGAGCAGTACTTC.

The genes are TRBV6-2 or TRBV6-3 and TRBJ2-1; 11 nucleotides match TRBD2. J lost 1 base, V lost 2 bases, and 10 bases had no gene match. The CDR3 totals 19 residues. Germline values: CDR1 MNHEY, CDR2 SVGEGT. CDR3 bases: TGTGCCAGCAGTTACCCCGCAACTAGCGGGAGAGGTTCCTACAATGAGCAGTTCTTC. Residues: CASSYPATSGRGSYNEQFF.

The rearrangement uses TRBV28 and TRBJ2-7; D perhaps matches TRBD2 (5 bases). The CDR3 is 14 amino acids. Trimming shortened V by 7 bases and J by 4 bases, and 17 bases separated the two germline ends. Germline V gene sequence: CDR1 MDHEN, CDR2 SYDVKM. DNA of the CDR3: TGTGCCAGCATCCCAGGCGGCGGGTTTTACGAGCAGTACTTC. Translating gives CASIPGGGFYEQYF.

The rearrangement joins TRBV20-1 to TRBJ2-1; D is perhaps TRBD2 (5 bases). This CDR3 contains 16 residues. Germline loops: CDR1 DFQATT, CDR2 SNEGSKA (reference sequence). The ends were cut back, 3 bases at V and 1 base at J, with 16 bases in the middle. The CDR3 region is CSASPVGWESYNEQFF. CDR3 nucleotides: TGCAGTGCTAGTCCCGTCGGGTGGGAGTCCTACAATGAGCAGTTCTTC.

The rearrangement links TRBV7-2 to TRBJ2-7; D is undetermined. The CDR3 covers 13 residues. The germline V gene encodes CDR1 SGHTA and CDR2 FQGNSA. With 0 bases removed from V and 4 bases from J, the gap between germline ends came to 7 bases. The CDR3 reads CASSLAFRYEQYF. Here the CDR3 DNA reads TGTGCCAGCAGCTTAGCGTTTAGATACGAGCAGTACTTC.

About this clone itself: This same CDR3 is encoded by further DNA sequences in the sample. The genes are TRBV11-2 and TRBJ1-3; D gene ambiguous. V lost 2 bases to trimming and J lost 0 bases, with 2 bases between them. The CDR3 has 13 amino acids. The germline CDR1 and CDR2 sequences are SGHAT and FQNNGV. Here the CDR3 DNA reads TGTGCCAGCAGCTTAACCTCTGGAAACACCATATATTTT. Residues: CASSLTSGNTIYF.

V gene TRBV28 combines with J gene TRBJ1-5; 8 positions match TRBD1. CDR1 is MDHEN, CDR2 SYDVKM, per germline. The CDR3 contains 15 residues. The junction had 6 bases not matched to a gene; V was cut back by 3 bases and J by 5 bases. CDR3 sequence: CASSFVSGGDQPQHF. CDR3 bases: TGTGCCAGCAGTTTTGTGTCAGGGGGCGATCAGCCCCAGCATTTT.

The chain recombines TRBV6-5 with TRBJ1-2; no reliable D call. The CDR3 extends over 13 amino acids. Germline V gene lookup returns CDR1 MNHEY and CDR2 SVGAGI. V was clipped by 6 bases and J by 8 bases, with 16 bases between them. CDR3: CASRIQWGSGYTF. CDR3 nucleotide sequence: TGTGCCAGCAGAATACAATGGGGAAGCGGCTACACCTTC.